The T cell receptor beta chain under discussion was sequenced for a study of blood T cell repertoires in COVID-19. About the study: COVID-19 samples collected from the United States, Italy and Spain covered acute and convalescent phases. Sample material is recorded as cDNA or gDNA derived from T cells, B-cell-depleted T cells, or PBMCs.

The CDR3 spans 13 residues. The germline V and J ends were trimmed by 4 bases and 3 bases, with 10 bases remaining between them. The germline CDR1 and CDR2 sequences are MGHRA and YSYEKL. In the authors' methods: It was from reference gene primer amplification that nucleated cell counts were estimated. Sequenced by immunoSEQ multiplex PCR; TCRdb stores in-frame clones only, minus some. For V, J and clone size, that table is used; D and trimming come from the DNA. The sample holds 290,000 or so clones; around 90% are singletons and the top ten take approximately 2%. J is TRBJ2-7 and V is TRBV4-1; D is possibly TRBD1 (5 bases). Sequencing was performed on peripheral blood. This receptor was taken from a man younger than 35 with active or convalescent COVID-19. CDR3 amino acids: CASSPLTDYEQYF. The CDR3 nucleotides read TGCGCCAGCAGCCCTCTGACAGACTACGAGCAGTACTTC.